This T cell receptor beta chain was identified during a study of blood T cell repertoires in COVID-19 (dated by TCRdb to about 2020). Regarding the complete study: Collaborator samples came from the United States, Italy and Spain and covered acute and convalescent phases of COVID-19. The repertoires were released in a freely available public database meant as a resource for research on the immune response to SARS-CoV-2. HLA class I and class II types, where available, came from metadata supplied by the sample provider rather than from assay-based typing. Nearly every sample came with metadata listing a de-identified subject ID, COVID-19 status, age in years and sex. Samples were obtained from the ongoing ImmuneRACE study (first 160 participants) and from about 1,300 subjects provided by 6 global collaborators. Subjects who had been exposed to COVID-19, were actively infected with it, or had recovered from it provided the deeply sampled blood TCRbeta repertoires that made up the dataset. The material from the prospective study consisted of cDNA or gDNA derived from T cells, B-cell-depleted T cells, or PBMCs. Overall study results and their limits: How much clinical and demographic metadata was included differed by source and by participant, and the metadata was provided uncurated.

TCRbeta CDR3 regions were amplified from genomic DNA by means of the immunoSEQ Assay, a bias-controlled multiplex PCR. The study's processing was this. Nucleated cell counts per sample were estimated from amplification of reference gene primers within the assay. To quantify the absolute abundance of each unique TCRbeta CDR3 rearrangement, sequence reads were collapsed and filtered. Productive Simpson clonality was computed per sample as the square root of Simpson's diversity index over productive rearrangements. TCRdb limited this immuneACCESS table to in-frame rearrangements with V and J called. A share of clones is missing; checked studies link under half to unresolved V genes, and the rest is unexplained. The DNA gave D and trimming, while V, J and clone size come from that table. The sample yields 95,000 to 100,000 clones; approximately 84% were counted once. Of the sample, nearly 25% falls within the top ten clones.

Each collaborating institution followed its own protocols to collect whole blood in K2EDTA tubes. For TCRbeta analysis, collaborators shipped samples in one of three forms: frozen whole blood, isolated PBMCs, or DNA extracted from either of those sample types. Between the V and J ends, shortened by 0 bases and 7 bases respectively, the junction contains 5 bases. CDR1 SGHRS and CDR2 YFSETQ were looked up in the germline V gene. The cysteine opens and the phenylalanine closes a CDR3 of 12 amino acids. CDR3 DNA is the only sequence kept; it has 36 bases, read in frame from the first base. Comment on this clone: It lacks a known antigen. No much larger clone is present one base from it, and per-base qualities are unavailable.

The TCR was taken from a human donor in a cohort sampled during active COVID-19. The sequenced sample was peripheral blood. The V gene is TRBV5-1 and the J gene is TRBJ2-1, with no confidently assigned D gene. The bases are TGCGCCAGCAGCTTGGACTTGAATGAGCAGTTCTTC. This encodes CASSLDLNEQFF.